This T cell receptor beta chain was profiled in a study of T cell responses to AZD1222 COVID-19 vaccine. CDR1 and CDR2 (germline): MNHEY, SVGAGI. Trimming took off 0 bases at V and 1 base at J, with 10 bases between the two ends. There are 15 residues in the CDR3. Clones were read by immunoSEQ multiplex PCR, and TCRdb kept only the in-frame ones, dropping some. The data contain under 80,000 clones, roughly 87% of them singletons. The TCR originated in an adult who received the AZD1222 COVID-19 vaccine. Source: peripheral blood, taken 28 days after the second AZD1222 dose. The V and J genes are TRBV6-5 and TRBJ2-7; D is perhaps TRBD1 (5 bases). In DNA form, the CDR3 reads TGTGCCAGCAGTTACTCGGGGCGCGGATCCTACGAGCAGTACTTC. The encoded protein is CASSYSGRGSYEQYF.